This T cell receptor beta chain was recovered during a study of blood T cell repertoires in COVID-19. Data came from immunoSEQ multiplex PCR; TCRdb stores just in-frame clones and leaves some out. The sample shows 200,000 to 250,000 clones, approximately 75% of them seen only once. This CDR3 spans 14 amino acids. From germline, CDR1 is SGHRS and CDR2 YFSETQ. Trimming took off 3 bases at V and 11 bases at J, with 20 bases between the two ends. This chain uses TRBV5-1 with TRBJ1-1; D unclear. Sequences were obtained from PBMCs or T cells enriched from blood (not recorded which). The origin of this receptor is a man in his forties who had recovered from COVID-19. The CDR3 nucleotides are TGCGCCAGCAGCTCAGTGGTCCGGCAGCTCGGGGCTTTCTTT. Residues: CASSSVVRQLGAFF.